This T cell receptor (beta chain) was recorded in a study of OX40 agonist ivuxolimab in advanced cancers. After removal of 5 bases from V and 1 base from J, the junction contained 5 bases not matched to a gene. The CDR3 contains 17 residues. Germline CDR1 SGHTA, CDR2 FQGTGA. Profiled with immunoSEQ multiplex PCR; TCRdb holds only in-frame clones, not every one. This sample has about 68,000 clones; around 93% occur once, and the top ten carry around 0.31%. The receptor comes from an adult with an advanced solid tumor such as melanoma, head and neck, liver or kidney cancer. J is TRBJ2-3 and V is TRBV7-3; TRBD2 matches 14 bases. The sample was CD4+ or CD8+ T cells sorted from blood, taken in a trial of the OX40 agonist ivuxolimab. CDR3 nucleotides: TGTGCCAGCAGCCTAGGGACTAGCGGGAGAGGCACAGATACGCAGTATTTT. It translates to CASSLGTSGRGTDTQYF.